These T cell receptor beta chains were read from a single sample in a study of blood T cell repertoires in COVID-19. Method: immunoSEQ multiplex PCR; TCRdb's copy keeps in-frame clones and lacks some. The table lists roughly 300,000 clones, more than 75% of them singletons. Sequenced sample: PBMCs or T cells enriched from blood (not recorded which). These receptors were taken from a woman younger than 45 who had recovered from COVID-19. CDR3s include the opening cysteine and the closing phenylalanine or tryptophan. Each record gives: V gene, clone size, J gene, D gene, CDR3 DNA, CDR3 protein. A D gene is named only where the DNA matches it firmly. Only part of the rows carry a size: once, few, many, or a class if the clone is expanded.

TRBV19	once	TRBJ2-6	TRBD1	TGTGCCAGTAGTAAAAGGGGGCAAGGGGCCAACGTCCTGACTTTC	CASSKRGQGANVLTF
TRBV6-6	-	TRBJ2-1	TRBD2	TGTGCCAGCAGTCCCTTAGCCGGGGGGGTCTCCTACAATGAGCAGTTCTTC	CASSPLAGGVSYNEQFF
TRBV19	few	TRBJ2-2	-	TGTGCCAGTACTCGGAGGGACACCGGGGAGCTGTTTTTT	CASTRRDTGELFF
TRBV4-2	-	TRBJ2-7	-	TGTGCCAGCAGCCAAGTTCGGGGTGACTACGAGCAGTACTTC	CASSQVRGDYEQYF
TRBV18	-	TRBJ1-1	-	TGTGCCAGCTCACGTCAGGAACGCATGAACACTGAAGCTTTCTTT	CASSRQERMNTEAFF
TRBV29-1	-	TRBJ1-2	-	TGCAGCGTTGAATGGGGAAAGGGACTTAATGGCTACACCTTC	CSVEWGKGLNGYTF
TRBV4-1	few	TRBJ2-2	TRBD1	TGCGCCAGCAGCTTCCGGACAGGGGCAGCTCCCGCGAACACCGGGGAGCTGTTTTTT	CASSFRTGAAPANTGELFF
TRBV5-1	-	TRBJ2-1	TRBD1	TGCGCCAGCAGCCCAGGACAGGGGGCGTTCAATGAGCAGTTCTTC	CASSPGQGAFNEQFF
TRBV20-1	-	TRBJ2-6	-	TGCAGTGCTAGTCAGTATTCTGGGGCCAACGTCCTGACTTTC	CSASQYSGANVLTF
TRBV7-2	once	TRBJ1-1	-	TGTGCCAGCAGACTAACCTACGGCACTGAAGCTTTCTTT	CASRLTYGTEAFF